This TCR beta chain was observed in a study of T-cell reconstitution after alpha-beta-depleted transplantation in children. A TCRbeta library incorporating unique molecular identifiers was prepared. TCRdb called the PCR reads again in MiXCR, with one record for every CDR3 protein. This sample has about 400,000 distinct CDR3 sequences, with 20% found just once. This clonotype was counted many times. This CDR3 is 13 amino acids long. Per the germline V gene, CDR1 is MNHNS and CDR2 is SASEGT. V gave up 6 bases and J gave up 7 bases; unmatched junction bases: 4. The material sequenced was PBMCs from the stem cell graft donor, taken from the stem cell graft. This receptor was obtained from a human donor who donated a stem cell graft to a child with acute myeloid leukemia. The chain links TRBV6-1 to TRBJ2-1; 9 bases are a match to TRBD1. The chain's CDR3 is CASSEDRGNEQFF. Here the CDR3 DNA reads TGTGCCAGCAGCGAGGACAGGGGTAATGAGCAGTTCTTC.